These 8 T cell receptor beta chains were all obtained from the same sample, sequenced in a study of Graves' ophthalmopathy and Graves' hyperthyroidism. RNA transcripts served as template for amplifying TCR beta CDR3 sequences. HTBI primers primed a first-round RT-PCR, and a second-round multiplex PCR followed. TCRdb analysed the multiplex PCR reads with MiXCR anew, one entry per CDR3 protein. The sample lists about 400,000 distinct CDR3 sequences; approximately 20% were seen once. Sequenced material: peripheral blood. The receptors originated from a woman between 18 and 29 years old with Graves' ophthalmopathy.

This clonotype was counted many times. The chain couples TRBV28 to TRBJ2-2; 15 bases are shared with TRBD2. Germline V lookup: CDR1 MDHEN, CDR2 SYDVKM. This CDR3 has 18 amino acids. The ends lost 3 bases at V and 5 bases at J; junction bases unmatched: 7. Here the CDR3 DNA reads TGTGCCAGCAGTTTCCCGGGACTAGCGGGAGGATTAACCGGGGAGCTGTTTTTT. As protein: CASSFPGLAGGLTGELFF.

This clonotype occurred many times. The J gene is TRBJ2-7, the V gene TRBV7-2, with a tentative D call TRBD2 (5 bases). This CDR3 spans 14 amino acids. V was trimmed by 6 bases and J by 1 base, leaving 13 bases between them. Germline CDR1 is SGHTA and CDR2 is FQGNSA. Written as DNA, the CDR3 is TGTGCCAGCAGTCTTGTAGCGCCGTCCTACGAGCAGTACTTC. Residues: CASSLVAPSYEQYF. Complete variable domain (other parts from reference TRBV7-2 and TRBJ2-7): GAGVSQSPSNKVTEKGKDVELRCDPISGHTALYWYRQSLGQGLEFLIYFQGNSAPDKSGLPSDRFSAERTGGSVSTLTIQRTQQEDSAVYLCASSLVAPSYEQYFGPGTRLTVT.

This clonotype was picked up many times. The rearrangement joins TRBV19 to TRBJ2-7; 7 positions match TRBD1. The CDR3 sequence is 15 residues long. V lost 2 bases, J lost 2 bases, and 6 bases stayed unmatched. The germline gives CDR1 LNHDA, CDR2 SQIVND (reference sequence). DNA of the CDR3: TGTGCCAGTAGTATAAGAGGTCAGGGGGCCTACGAGCAGTACTTC. Amino acids: CASSIRGQGAYEQYF. Full variable domain (rest looked up from reference TRBV19 and TRBJ2-7): DGGITQSPKYLFRKEGQNVTLSCEQNLNHDAMYWYRQDPGQGLRLIYYSQIVNDFQKGDIAEGYSVSREKKESFPLTVTSAQKNPTAFYLCASSIRGQGAYEQYFGPGTRLTVT.

This clonotype was counted ten times or more. V and J are TRBV12-3 or TRBV12-4 and TRBJ1-3; D remains ambiguous. Trimming pared 7 bases from V and 0 bases from J, leaving 13 bases between. The CDR3 totals 15 residues. The CDR3 DNA reads TGTGCCAGCAATCTTTTGACGGACTCTGGAAACACCATATATTTT. Its protein product is CASNLLTDSGNTIYF.

Ten or more counts support this clonotype. V and J are TRBV19 and TRBJ2-5; 8 bases align to TRBD1. The J segment lost 2 bases and the V segment lost 6 bases, leaving 17 bases of the junction unmatched. This CDR3 is built from 18 residues. CDR1 LNHDA and CDR2 SQIVND come from the germline V gene (reference sequence). The CDR3 here is CASSSGQGRGGGQETQYF. The CDR3 bases are TGTGCCAGTAGCAGTGGACAGGGAAGAGGGGGTGGACAAGAGACCCAGTACTTC.

This clonotype was recorded at least ten times. The chain recombines TRBV28 with TRBJ1-5, with D tentatively TRBD1 (5 bases). V lost 6 bases and J lost 3, with 12 bases in between. CDR3 length equals 14 residues. Germline CDR1 is MDHEN and CDR2 is SYDVKM. The CDR3 DNA reads TGTGCCAGCAGATCCAGGGAAAACAATCAGCCCCAGCATTTT. It yields the protein CASRSRENNQPQHF.

There are many counts of this clonotype. This rearrangement joins TRBV7-2 to TRBJ1-5; D ambiguous. V gave up 2 bases and J gave up 2 bases, with 10 bases separating them. CDR3 length equals 15 residues. CDR1 and CDR2 from the germline V gene are SGHTA and FQGNSA. CDR3 DNA sequence: TGTGCCAGCAGCTTAAGAGCTGGGGGCAATCAGCCCCAGCATTTT. It specifies CASSLRAGGNQPQHF.

This clonotype has ten or more counts. V is TRBV9 and J is TRBJ2-7, with 9 bases identical to TRBD1. The CDR3 is made up of 15 amino acids. Germline V gene sequence: CDR1 SGDLS, CDR2 YYNGEE. The V segment lost 0 bases and the J segment 5 bases; nucleotides outside the gene matches: 6. The CDR3 nucleotides are TGTGCCAGCAGCGTAGGATGGGACAGGGCCCACGAGCAGTACTTC. It is translated as CASSVGWDRAHEQYF.